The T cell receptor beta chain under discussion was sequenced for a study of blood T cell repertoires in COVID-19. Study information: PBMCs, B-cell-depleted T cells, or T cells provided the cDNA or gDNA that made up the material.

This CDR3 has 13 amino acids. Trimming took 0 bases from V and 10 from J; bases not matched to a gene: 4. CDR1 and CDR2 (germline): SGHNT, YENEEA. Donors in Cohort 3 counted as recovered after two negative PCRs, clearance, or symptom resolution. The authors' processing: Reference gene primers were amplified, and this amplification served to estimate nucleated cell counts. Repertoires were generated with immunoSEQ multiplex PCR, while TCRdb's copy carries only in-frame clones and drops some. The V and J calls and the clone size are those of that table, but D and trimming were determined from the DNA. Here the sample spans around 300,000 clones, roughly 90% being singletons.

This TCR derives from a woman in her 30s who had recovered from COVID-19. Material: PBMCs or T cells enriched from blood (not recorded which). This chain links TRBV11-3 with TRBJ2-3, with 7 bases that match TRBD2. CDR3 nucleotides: TGTGCCAGCAGCTTAGAGGGGGGGTATGCGCAGTATTTT. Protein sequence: CASSLEGGYAQYF. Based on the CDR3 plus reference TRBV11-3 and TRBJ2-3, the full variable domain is EAGVVQSPRYKIIEKKQPVAFWCNPISGHNTLYWYLQNLGQGPELLIRYENEEAVDDSQLPKDRFSAERLKGVDSTLKIQPAELGDSAVYLCASSLEGGYAQYFGPGTRLTVL.